Listed below are T cell receptor beta chains from one sample, sequenced in a study of cytomegalovirus exposure and HLA in healthy donors. Only in-frame clones appear in the TCRdb table, and some are missing; sequencing was by immunoSEQ multiplex PCR. The sample holds some 110,000 clones; 55% to 75% are singletons and the top ten take roughly 10%. The source material was PBMCs. The receptors here all came from a man aged 30 to 39 in good health and CMV-seropositive. Each CDR3 is given with its conserved first and last residue. Each record gives: D gene, J gene, V gene, CDR3 length, CDR3 protein, CDR3 DNA. D genes are given only for firm matches.

TRBD1 | TRBJ1-5 | TRBV5-6 | 15 | CASSLRQGWGQPQHF | TGTGCCAGCAGCTTGAGACAGGGATGGGGCCAGCCCCAGCATTTT
- | TRBJ1-1 | TRBV27 | 13 | CASSLLTHTEAFF | TGTGCCAGCAGTTTACTGACACACACTGAAGCTTTCTTT
- | TRBJ2-3 | TRBV4-3 | 13 | CASSQHSGDTQYF | TGCGCCAGCAGCCAACACTCGGGGGATACGCAGTATTTT
- | TRBJ1-6 | TRBV27 | 15 | CASSLGTYYNSPLHF | TGTGCCAGCAGTTTAGGGACTTACTATAATTCACCCCTCCACTTT
TRBD2 | TRBJ2-3 | TRBV4-1 | 17 | CASSQVLTSGRSDTQYF | TGCGCCAGCAGCCAAGTCCTGACTAGCGGGAGATCGGATACGCAGTATTTT
- | TRBJ1-2 | TRBV7-2 | 14 | CASSLGGVYYGYTF | TGTGCCAGCAGCTTAGGGGGGGTCTACTATGGCTACACCTTC
- | TRBJ2-7 | TRBV11-2 | 14 | CASRVQQQSGEQYF | TGTGCCAGCAGAGTCCAACAGCAGTCGGGGGAGCAGTACTTC
TRBD1 | TRBJ1-4 | TRBV5-1 | 17 | CASSLSDKQGANEKLFF | TGCGCCAGCAGCTTGTCAGATAAACAGGGGGCTAATGAAAAACTGTTTTTT
TRBD1 | TRBJ1-2 | TRBV5-6 | 13 | CASSLGTGIGYTF | TGTGCCAGCAGCTTAGGGACAGGGATTGGCTACACCTTC
TRBD1 | TRBJ1-2 | TRBV6-6 | 16 | CASSAPTGGINYGYTF | TGTGCCAGCAGTGCCCCGACAGGGGGGATTAACTATGGCTACACCTTC
- | TRBJ1-1 | TRBV7-9 | 13 | CASSLQGDTEAFF | TGTGCCAGCAGCTTACAAGGGGACACTGAAGCTTTCTTT
TRBD1 | TRBJ2-2 | TRBV6-5 | 14 | CASSRGTGGRELFF | TGTGCCAGCAGTAGGGGGACAGGGGGAAGGGAGCTGTTTTTT
- | TRBJ1-5 | TRBV30 | 13 | CAWNRRGFEAQHF | TGTGCCTGGAACCGGCGGGGGTTTGAAGCCCAGCATTTT